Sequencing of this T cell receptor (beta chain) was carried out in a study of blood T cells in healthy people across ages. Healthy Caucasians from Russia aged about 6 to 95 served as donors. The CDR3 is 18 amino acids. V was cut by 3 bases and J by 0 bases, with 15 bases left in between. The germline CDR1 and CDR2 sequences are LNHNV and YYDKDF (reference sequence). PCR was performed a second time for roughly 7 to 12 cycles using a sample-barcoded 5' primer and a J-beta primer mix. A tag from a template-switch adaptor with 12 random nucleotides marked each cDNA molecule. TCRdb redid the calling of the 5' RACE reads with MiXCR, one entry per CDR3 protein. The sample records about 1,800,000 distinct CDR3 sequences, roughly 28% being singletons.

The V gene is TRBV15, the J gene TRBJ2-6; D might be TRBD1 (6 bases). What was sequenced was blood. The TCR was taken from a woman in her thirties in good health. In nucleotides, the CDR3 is TGTGCCACCAGCAGTTTAACCCACAGGGTCTCTGGGGCCAACGTCCTGACTTTC. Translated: CATSSLTHRVSGANVLTF.